This T cell receptor (beta chain) was captured in a study of cytomegalovirus exposure and HLA in healthy donors. Study-level findings and limits: CMV serostatus was the only recorded immune exposure for donors. A later analysis showed HLA-associated TCR beta chains outstripping equally common others in clonal expansion. Three of the chains that were CMV-associated were confirmed in vitro to be specific for CMV antigens. A later analysis linked a missense variant in DCLRE1C to the trimming of TCR beta V and J genes.

The CDR3 is 14 residues long. After removal of 2 bases from V and 4 bases from J, the junction contained 3 bases not matched to a gene. CDR1 is SGHTA, CDR2 FQGTGA, per germline. A note on this clone: No antigen is known for it.

PCR primers comprised 60 Vbeta and 13 Jbeta primers. This table comes from immunoSEQ multiplex PCR, and its TCRdb copy is limited to in-frame clones, with some not included. Of 100,000 to 150,000 clones in the sample, about 78% were seen once. The sample consisted of PBMCs. The receptor was isolated from a young man in good health and CMV-seronegative. The V gene is TRBV7-3, the J gene TRBJ1-1, with 8 bases lining up with TRBD1. CDR3 sequence reads: CASSLQGAGTEAFF. The CDR3 DNA follows: TGTGCCAGCAGCTTACAGGGGGCCGGCACTGAAGCTTTCTTT. Based on the CDR3 plus reference TRBV7-3 and TRBJ1-1, the full variable domain is GAGVSQTPSNKVTEKGKYVELRCDPISGHTALYWYRQSLGQGPEFLIYFQGTGAADDSGLPNDRFFAVRPEGSVSTLKIQRTERGDSAVYLCASSLQGAGTEAFFGQGTRLTVV.